This is a list of T cell receptor beta chains from one sample in a study of cytomegalovirus exposure and HLA in healthy donors. This table comes from immunoSEQ multiplex PCR, and its TCRdb copy is limited to in-frame clones, with some not included. The table lists a few hundred thousand clones, 85% to 95% of them singletons. Sample: PBMCs. The receptors shown here come from a girl aged 2-10 years in good health and CMV-seronegative. The CDR3 runs from the conserved cysteine through the conserved F or W. Each record gives: D gene, V gene, clone size, J gene, CDR3 DNA, CDR3 protein. The D gene is left open where the match is weak. Clone size is stated in some rows and not others, as once, few, many or a class when expanded.

d_gene: TRBD1
v_gene: TRBV6-1
abundance: .
j_gene: TRBJ1-5
CDR3nt: TGTGCCGGCGGACAGGTGACAAATCAGCCCCAGCATTTT
CDR3aa: CAGGQVTNQPQHF

d_gene: .
v_gene: TRBV7-6
abundance: .
j_gene: TRBJ2-5
CDR3nt: TGTGCCAGCAGCTTTAAAGAGACCCAGTACTTC
CDR3aa: CASSFKETQYF

d_gene: TRBD1
v_gene: TRBV5-5
abundance: .
j_gene: TRBJ1-6
CDR3nt: TGTGCCAGCAGCCCTCGGGACAGGGGCCGCGGATCCTATAATTCACCCCTCCACTTT
CDR3aa: CASSPRDRGRGSYNSPLHF

d_gene: TRBD1
v_gene: TRBV6-1
abundance: .
j_gene: TRBJ2-3
CDR3nt: TGTGCCAGCAGTGAAGAGGGATGGGGACAGCCCACAGATACGCAGTATTTT
CDR3aa: CASSEEGWGQPTDTQYF

d_gene: TRBD1
v_gene: TRBV5-1
abundance: .
j_gene: TRBJ1-2
CDR3nt: TGCGCCAGCAGCTCGGGACAGGGCCATGGCTACACCTTC
CDR3aa: CASSSGQGHGYTF

d_gene: .
v_gene: TRBV4-1
abundance: .
j_gene: TRBJ2-5
CDR3nt: TGCGCCAGCAGCCAAGGCGTGCCCCTAGCGCCGGGGACCCAGTACTTC
CDR3aa: CASSQGVPLAPGTQYF

d_gene: .
v_gene: TRBV4-1
abundance: .
j_gene: TRBJ1-3
CDR3nt: TGCGCCAGCAGCCAAGTTAAGACAGAAACTGGAAACACCATATATTTT
CDR3aa: CASSQVKTETGNTIYF

d_gene: .
v_gene: TRBV28
abundance: .
j_gene: TRBJ1-1
CDR3nt: TGTGCCAGCAGCCCCGACAGGTTGGGAGCTTTCTTT
CDR3aa: CASSPDRLGAFF

d_gene: .
v_gene: TRBV7-2
abundance: once
j_gene: TRBJ1-1
CDR3nt: TGTGCCAGCAGCTTATCAACGGGTCGGGCTGAAGCTTTCTTT
CDR3aa: CASSLSTGRAEAFF

d_gene: .
v_gene: TRBV28
abundance: .
j_gene: TRBJ2-3
CDR3nt: TGTGCCAGCAGTGGGAGACCCGATACGCAGTATTTT
CDR3aa: CASSGRPDTQYF

d_gene: TRBD1
v_gene: TRBV7-8
abundance: .
j_gene: TRBJ1-3
CDR3nt: TGTGCCAGCAGCCCCCGCCCAGGGGGTGGAAACACCATATATTTT
CDR3aa: CASSPRPGGGNTIYF

d_gene: .
v_gene: TRBV11-2
abundance: .
j_gene: TRBJ1-1
CDR3nt: TGTGCCAGCAGCTTAGACTGGGGGGGGAATACGGGGTGGGCTTTCTTT
CDR3aa: CASSLDWGGNTGWAFF

d_gene: TRBD2
v_gene: TRBV29-1
abundance: .
j_gene: TRBJ2-1
CDR3nt: TGCAGCGTTGAAGGGACCGGGACTAGCGTCATTGAGCAGTTCTTC
CDR3aa: CSVEGTGTSVIEQFF

d_gene: .
v_gene: TRBV29-1
abundance: .
j_gene: TRBJ2-7
CDR3nt: TGCAGACGGGCAGAACTAGGACACGAGCAGTACTTC
CDR3aa: CRRAELGHEQYF

d_gene: .
v_gene: TRBV6-1
abundance: .
j_gene: TRBJ2-7
CDR3nt: TGTGCCAGCAGTGCTACAGGGAGCTCCTACGAGCAGTACTTC
CDR3aa: CASSATGSSYEQYF

d_gene: .
v_gene: TRBV7-2
abundance: few
j_gene: TRBJ2-3
CDR3nt: TGTGCCAGCAGCTCTCGAACAGGGACCACAGATACGCAGTATTTT
CDR3aa: CASSSRTGTTDTQYF

d_gene: TRBD2
v_gene: TRBV5-1
abundance: .
j_gene: TRBJ2-7
CDR3nt: TGCGCCACCGCGACTAGCGGGAGCTCCTACGAGCAGTACTTC
CDR3aa: CATATSGSSYEQYF

d_gene: TRBD2
v_gene: TRBV5-1
abundance: .
j_gene: TRBJ2-1
CDR3nt: TGCGCCAGCAGCTTGGAGATCCGGGACTACTACAATGAGCAGTTCTTC
CDR3aa: CASSLEIRDYYNEQFF

d_gene: .
v_gene: TRBV25-1
abundance: few
j_gene: TRBJ1-1
CDR3nt: TGTGCCAGCAGTGAACAGGGGAACACTGAAGCTTTCTTT
CDR3aa: CASSEQGNTEAFF

d_gene: TRBD1
v_gene: TRBV18
abundance: .
j_gene: TRBJ1-5
CDR3nt: TGTGCCAGCACGGCCGGGACAGTGAGTTCCGAGCCCCAGCATTTT
CDR3aa: CASTAGTVSSEPQHF

d_gene: .
v_gene: TRBV2
abundance: .
j_gene: TRBJ2-7
CDR3nt: TGTGCCAGCGGGGCAGAGTCCTACGAGCAGTACTTC
CDR3aa: CASGAESYEQYF

d_gene: .
v_gene: TRBV6-5
abundance: .
j_gene: TRBJ1-1
CDR3nt: TGTGCCAGCAGTCCGACAGAAGGCACTGAAGCTTTCTTT
CDR3aa: CASSPTEGTEAFF